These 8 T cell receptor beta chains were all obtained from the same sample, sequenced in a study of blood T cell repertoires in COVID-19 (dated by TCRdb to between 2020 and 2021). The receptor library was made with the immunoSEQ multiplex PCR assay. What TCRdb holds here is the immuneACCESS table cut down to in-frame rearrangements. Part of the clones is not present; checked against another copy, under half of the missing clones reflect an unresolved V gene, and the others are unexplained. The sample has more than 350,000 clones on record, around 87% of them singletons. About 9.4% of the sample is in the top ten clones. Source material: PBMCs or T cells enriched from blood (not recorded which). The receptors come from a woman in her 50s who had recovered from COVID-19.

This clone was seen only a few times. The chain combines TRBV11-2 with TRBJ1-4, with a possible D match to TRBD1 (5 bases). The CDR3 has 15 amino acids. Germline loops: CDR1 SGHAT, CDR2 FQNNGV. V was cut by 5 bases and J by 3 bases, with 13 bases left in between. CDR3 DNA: TGTGCCAGCAGCATGAGACAGATTCCTAATGAAAAACTGTTTTTT. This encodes CASSMRQIPNEKLFF.

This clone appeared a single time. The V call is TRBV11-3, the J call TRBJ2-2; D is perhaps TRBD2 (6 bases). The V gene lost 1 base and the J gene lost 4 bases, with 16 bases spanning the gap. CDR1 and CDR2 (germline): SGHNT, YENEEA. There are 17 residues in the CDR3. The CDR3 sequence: CASSLGMGRETTGELFF. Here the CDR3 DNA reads TGTGCCAGCAGCTTAGGAATGGGTCGGGAGACCACCGGGGAGCTGTTTTTT.

In nucleotides, the CDR3 is TGTGCCTGGAAAAAATCGACAGTCTACGAGCAGTACTTC. It encodes CAWKKSTVYEQYF. The rearrangement links TRBV30 to TRBJ2-7, with D perhaps matching TRBD1 (5 bases). The V gene lost 4 bases and the J gene lost 3 bases, with 13 bases spanning the gap. The CDR3 has 13 residues. Germline assignment: CDR1 GTSNPN and CDR2 SVGIG (reference sequence).

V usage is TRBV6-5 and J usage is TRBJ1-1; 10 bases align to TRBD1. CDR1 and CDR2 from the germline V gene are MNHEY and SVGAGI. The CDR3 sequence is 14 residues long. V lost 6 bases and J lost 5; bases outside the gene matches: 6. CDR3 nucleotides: TGTGCCAGCAGAGGGACAGGGGATAGGACTGAAGCTTTCTTT. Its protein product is CASRGTGDRTEAFF.

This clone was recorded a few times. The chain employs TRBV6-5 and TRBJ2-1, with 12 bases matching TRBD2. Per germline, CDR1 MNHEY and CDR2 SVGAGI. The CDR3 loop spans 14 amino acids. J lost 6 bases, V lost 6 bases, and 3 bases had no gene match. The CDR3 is CASRGLAGINEQFF. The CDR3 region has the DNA TGTGCCAGCAGAGGACTAGCGGGGATCAATGAGCAGTTCTTC.

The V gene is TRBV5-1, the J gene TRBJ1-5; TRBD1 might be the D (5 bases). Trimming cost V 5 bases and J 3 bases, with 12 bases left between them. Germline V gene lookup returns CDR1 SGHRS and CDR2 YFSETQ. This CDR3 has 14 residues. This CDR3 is CASSSDSANQPQHF. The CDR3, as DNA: TGCGCCAGCAGTTCCGACAGTGCCAATCAGCCCCAGCATTTT. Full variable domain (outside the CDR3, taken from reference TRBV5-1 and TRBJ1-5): KAGVTQTPRYLIKTRGQQVTLSCSPISGHRSVSWYQQTPGQGLQFLFEYFSETQRNKGNFPGRFSGRQFSNSRSEMNVSTLELGDSALYLCASSSDSANQPQHFGDGTRLSIL.

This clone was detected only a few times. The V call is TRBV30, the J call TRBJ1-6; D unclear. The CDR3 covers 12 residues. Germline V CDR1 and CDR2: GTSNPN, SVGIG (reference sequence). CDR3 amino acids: CAEGYYNSPLHF. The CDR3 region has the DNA TGTGCTGAGGGCTACTATAATTCACCCCTCCACTTT.

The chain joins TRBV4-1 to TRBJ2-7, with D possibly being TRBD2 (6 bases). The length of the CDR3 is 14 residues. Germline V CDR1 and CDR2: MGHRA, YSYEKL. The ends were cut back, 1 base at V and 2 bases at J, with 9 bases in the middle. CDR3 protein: CASSQVAEAYEQYF. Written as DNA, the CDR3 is TGCGCCAGCAGCCAAGTAGCGGAAGCCTACGAGCAGTACTTC.